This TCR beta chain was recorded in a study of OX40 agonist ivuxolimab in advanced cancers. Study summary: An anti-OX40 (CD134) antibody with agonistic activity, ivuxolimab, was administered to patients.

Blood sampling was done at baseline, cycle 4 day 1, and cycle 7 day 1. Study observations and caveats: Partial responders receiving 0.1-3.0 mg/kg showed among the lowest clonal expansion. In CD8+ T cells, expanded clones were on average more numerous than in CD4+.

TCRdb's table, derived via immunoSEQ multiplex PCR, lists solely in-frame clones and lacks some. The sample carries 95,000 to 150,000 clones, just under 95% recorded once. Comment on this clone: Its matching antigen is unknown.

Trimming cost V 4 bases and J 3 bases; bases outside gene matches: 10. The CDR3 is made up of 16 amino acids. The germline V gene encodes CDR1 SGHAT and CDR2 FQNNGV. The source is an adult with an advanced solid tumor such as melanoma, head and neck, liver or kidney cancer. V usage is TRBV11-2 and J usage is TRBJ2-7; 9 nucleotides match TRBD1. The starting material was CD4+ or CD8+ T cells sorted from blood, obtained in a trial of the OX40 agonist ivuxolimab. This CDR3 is CASSSSITGGRYEQYF. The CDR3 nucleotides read TGTGCCAGCAGCTCCTCTATCACAGGGGGCCGCTACGAGCAGTACTTC.